The next 32 T cell receptor beta chains were all read from a single sample in a study of blood T cell repertoires in COVID-19. TCRdb's copy holds only in-frame clones and misses some; the assay was immunoSEQ multiplex PCR. This sample has 250,000 to 300,000 clones; over 70% occur once, and the top ten carry approximately 1.5%. The sample taken for sequencing was peripheral blood. The receptors were gathered from a woman in her 40s who had recovered from COVID-19.

This rearrangement joins TRBV6-5 to TRBJ1-2; tentative D call: TRBD1 (5 bases). CDR3 size: 14 residues. Trimming pared 0 bases from V and 8 bases from J, leaving 13 bases between. Germline assignment: CDR1 MNHEY and CDR2 SVGAGI. The CDR3 DNA reads as TGTGCCAGCAGTTACTCGATGGCGGGACCGGGCTACACCTTC. It encodes CASSYSMAGPGYTF.

The rearrangement joins TRBV5-6 to TRBJ2-7, with TRBD2 identical over 10 bases. The V segment lost 0 bases and the J segment 4 bases; nucleotides outside the gene matches: 4. Germline V lookup: CDR1 SGHDT, CDR2 YYEEEE. CDR3 length equals 15 residues. The CDR3, as DNA: TGTGCCAGCAGCTTGGGGCTAGCGGGGGAGTACGAGCAGTACTTC. It codes for CASSLGLAGEYEQYF.

V and J are TRBV3-1 (or the pseudogene TRBV3-2) and TRBJ2-2; TRBD1 matches at 10 bases. CDR3 length equals 16 residues. Germline assignment: CDR1 LGHDT and CDR2 YNNKEL (reference sequence). Germline trimming cut 2 bases from V and 5 bases from J; bases unmatched to any gene: 5. For the CDR3, the DNA is TGTGCCAGCAGCCAATATGGGACAGGGGTTACCGGGGAGCTGTTTTTT. Residues: CASSQYGTGVTGELFF.

The chain recombines TRBV7-2 with TRBJ2-1, with TRBD1 identical over 7 bases. This CDR3 contains 14 residues. CDR1 is SGHTA, CDR2 FQGNSA, per germline. After removal of 5 bases from V and 6 bases from J, the junction contained 7 bases not matched to a gene. CDR3 in amino acids: CASSRTGSVNEQFF. The CDR3 DNA is TGTGCCAGCAGCCGGACAGGATCAGTCAATGAGCAGTTCTTC.

This chain links TRBV24-1 with TRBJ1-6; TRBD1 matches 9 bases. The germline gives CDR1 KGHDR, CDR2 SFDVKD. J was trimmed by 3 bases and V by 3 bases; bases with no gene match: 8. The CDR3 is 18 amino acids. CDR3 sequence: CATSDPPGTGCYNSPLHF. In DNA, the CDR3 is TGTGCCACCAGTGATCCCCCCGGGACAGGGTGCTATAATTCACCCCTCCACTTT.

This clone was counted a single time. V and J are TRBV12-3 or TRBV12-4 and TRBJ1-2; 10 bases align to TRBD1. The CDR3 sequence is 12 residues long. Trimming cost V 4 bases and J 8 bases; bases outside gene matches: 1. CDR3: CASSWTGGGYTF. The DNA for the CDR3 is TGTGCCAGCAGTTGGACAGGGGGGGGCTACACCTTC.

This chain uses TRBV30 with TRBJ2-7, with D perhaps TRBD2 (5 bases). This CDR3 contains 14 residues. Germline-derived CDR1 and CDR2 are GTSNPN and SVGIG (reference sequence). Trimming removed 3 bases at V and 7 bases at J, with 19 bases between. CDR3 in DNA: TGTGCCTGGAGACTAAAAGAGGGTCGGTCTGAGCAGTACTTC. This translates into CAWRLKEGRSEQYF.

The V gene is TRBV5-1, the J gene TRBJ1-2; TRBD1 is a possible D gene (5 bases). The ends were cut back, 0 bases at V and 8 bases at J, with 11 bases in the middle. The CDR3 consists of 13 residues. Germline V gene data show CDR1 as SGHRS and CDR2 as YFSETQ. The CDR3 region is CASSLEAGSGYTF. The CDR3 nucleotides read TGCGCCAGCAGCTTGGAGGCAGGGTCGGGCTACACCTTC. Combining the CDR3 with reference TRBV5-1 and TRBJ1-2 gives the whole variable domain KAGVTQTPRYLIKTRGQQVTLSCSPISGHRSVSWYQQTPGQGLQFLFEYFSETQRNKGNFPGRFSGRQFSNSRSEMNVSTLELGDSALYLCASSLEAGSGYTFGSGTRLTVV.

The chain combines TRBV24-1 with TRBJ2-1, with D perhaps matching TRBD2 (6 bases). Germline CDR1 KGHDR, CDR2 SFDVKD. This CDR3 is 13 amino acids long. Trimming removed 7 bases from V and 9 bases from J, with 15 bases in between. CDR3 residues: CATSRMGGAEQFF. CDR3 coding DNA: TGTGCCACCAGCCGAATGGGGGGTGCTGAGCAGTTCTTC.

The genes are TRBV9 and TRBJ2-5; 7 positions match TRBD1. The length of the CDR3 is 14 residues. Germline V gene lookup returns CDR1 SGDLS and CDR2 YYNGEE. V trimming: 4 bases; J trimming: 2 bases; junction bases outside the gene matches: 5. The CDR3 loop reads CASSMTGWQETQYF. The CDR3 DNA reads as TGTGCCAGCAGCATGACAGGGTGGCAAGAGACCCAGTACTTC.

The V and J genes are TRBV2 and TRBJ2-7; D gene unclear. Germline CDR1 and CDR2: SNHLY and FYNNEI. V was shortened by 6 bases and J by 0 bases, with 15 bases between the two germline ends. CDR3 size: 15 residues. Written as DNA, the CDR3 is TGTGCCAGCAGCGCGCGGCCGCTCAGCTCCTACGAGCAGTACTTC. Its translation is CASSARPLSSYEQYF.

CDR3 in DNA: TGTGCCATCAGCGTTGGGGGCTACTACGAGCAGTACTTC. This gives the protein CAISVGGYYEQYF. The chain carries TRBV10-3 and TRBJ2-7; possible D gene TRBD1, 6 bases. V was cut by 6 bases and J by 3 bases, with 12 bases left in between. CDR1 is ENHRY and CDR2 is SYGVKD in the germline V gene. The CDR3 runs to 13 residues.

The chain employs TRBV2 and TRBJ1-2; tentative D call: TRBD1 (5 bases). With 9 bases removed from V and 0 bases from J, the gap between germline ends came to 17 bases. Germline CDR1 reads SNHLY; CDR2 reads FYNNEI. The CDR3 has 15 amino acids. The CDR3 is CARKGRQGSNYGYTF. CDR3 in DNA: TGTGCCAGAAAGGGAAGGCAGGGATCTAACTATGGCTACACCTTC.

The V and J genes are TRBV2 and TRBJ2-7; 7 positions agree with TRBD1. J lost 0 bases, V lost 3 bases, and 2 bases had no gene match. Germline V gives CDR1 SNHLY, CDR2 FYNNEI. This CDR3 contains 14 residues. The CDR3 DNA follows: TGTGCCAGCAGTGATGACAGGGCCTCCTACGAGCAGTACTTC. Its protein is CASSDDRASYEQYF. The variable domain in full, completed from reference TRBV2 and TRBJ2-7, reads EPEVTQTPSHQVTQMGQEVILRCVPISNHLYFYWYRQILGQKVEFLVSFYNNEISEKSEIFDDQFSVERPDGSNFTLKIRSTKLEDSAMYFCASSDDRASYEQYFGPGTRLTVT.

This chain connects TRBV10-3 to TRBJ2-1, with 8 bases matching TRBD2. The CDR3 has 13 residues. J gave up 8 bases and V 0 bases, and 0 bases lay outside the gene matches. Germline CDR1 ENHRY, CDR2 SYGVKD. The CDR3 region is CAISESGGDEQFF. The CDR3 DNA reads TGTGCCATCAGTGAGTCCGGGGGGGATGAGCAGTTCTTC.

V usage is TRBV9 and J usage is TRBJ2-7; 8 bases match TRBD2. The CDR3 is made up of 13 amino acids. V shed 4 bases and J 7 bases; nucleotides not matched to a gene: 7. Germline values: CDR1 SGDLS, CDR2 YYNGEE. CDR3 coding DNA: TGTGCCAGCAGCTCTCCCCGGGGGGGGGAGCAGTACTTC. Protein product: CASSSPRGGEQYF.

The CDR3, as DNA: TGTGCCAGCAGCCATTCATCGACAGGGACAAGCAATCAGCCCCAGCATTTT. It encodes CASSHSSTGTSNQPQHF. This sequence joins TRBV21-1 and TRBJ1-5; the D call in the table, TRBD1, was not verified against the DNA. TRBV21-1 is given as a pseudogene. CDR3 length: 17 residues.

The chain links TRBV29-1 to TRBJ2-7, with D perhaps TRBD2 (5 bases). This CDR3 region has 16 residues. Trimming removed 2 bases at V and 0 bases at J, with 17 bases between. Germline V CDR1 and CDR2: SQVTM, ANQGSEA. CDR3 bases: TGCAGCGTTGAAATCGTTGGGGAGCAGTACTCCTACGAGCAGTACTTC. This translates into CSVEIVGEQYSYEQYF.

V and J are TRBV7-6 and TRBJ2-1; D not resolved. Trimming stripped 2 bases from V and 0 bases from J, with 8 bases between. The CDR3 has 15 amino acids. CDR1 is SGHVS, CDR2 FNYEAQ, per germline. The CDR3 reads CASSLTGSSYNEQFF. For the CDR3, the DNA is TGTGCCAGCAGCTTAACCGGGTCCTCCTACAATGAGCAGTTCTTC.

This sequence joins TRBV18 and TRBJ1-6; D is unclear. Germline V gene sequence: CDR1 KGHSH, CDR2 LQKENI. The CDR3 runs to 19 residues. Trimming removed 3 bases from V and 0 bases from J, with 18 bases in between. CDR3 amino acids: CASSPRELFGSSYNSPLHF. CDR3 coding DNA: TGTGCCAGCTCACCCCGCGAACTATTCGGGAGCTCCTATAATTCACCCCTCCACTTT.

The rearrangement joins TRBV30 to TRBJ1-2, with D possibly TRBD1 on 5 matching bases. The CDR3 runs to 14 residues. V was shortened by 2 bases and J by 1 base, with 11 bases between the two germline ends. Germline-derived CDR1 and CDR2 are GTSNPN and SVGIG (reference sequence). The CDR3 DNA reads as TGTGCCTGGAGTAGGCGACAGCATAACTATGGCTACACCTTC. This encodes CAWSRRQHNYGYTF.

The chain joins TRBV13 to TRBJ1-2; TRBD1 aligns across 7 bases. Germline assignment: CDR1 PRHDT and CDR2 FYEKMQ (reference sequence). This CDR3 contains 14 residues. V shed 3 bases, J shed 11 bases, and the junction held 12 bases outside the gene matches. DNA of the CDR3: TGTGCCAGCAGCTTTTCCCTAACAGGGGTCGTATACACCTTC. Translated, it gives CASSFSLTGVVYTF.

V gene TRBV6-6 combines with J gene TRBJ1-3; TRBD1 agrees at 7 bases. V shed 7 bases and J 3 bases; nucleotides not matched to a gene: 12. CDR3 size: 16 residues. From germline, CDR1 is MNHNY and CDR2 SVGAGI (reference sequence). The CDR3 nucleotides are TGTGCCAGCAATATACAGGGGAGGCCATTTGGAAACACCATATATTTT. Its protein product is CASNIQGRPFGNTIYF.

This clone was picked up a small number of times. The chain is built from TRBV15 and TRBJ2-7; D remains ambiguous. The CDR3 spans 14 residues. Germline V CDR1 and CDR2: LNHNV, YYDKDF (reference sequence). V was trimmed by 0 bases and J by 0 bases, leaving 6 bases between them. The DNA for the CDR3 is TGTGCCACCAGCAGAGATCTTTACTCCTACGAGCAGTACTTC. Translating it yields CATSRDLYSYEQYF. The variable domain in full, with the rest retrieved from reference TRBV15 and TRBJ2-7, is DAMVIQNPRYQVTQFGKPVTLSCSQTLNHNVMYWYQQKSSQAPKLLFHYYDKDFNNEADTPDNFQSRRPNTSFCFLDIRSPGLGDTAMYLCATSRDLYSYEQYFGPGTRLTVT.

The chain is built from TRBV5-4 and TRBJ2-1; 9 bases agree with TRBD2. CDR3 length equals 16 residues. CDR1 SGHNT and CDR2 YYREEE come from the germline V gene (reference sequence). V shed 4 bases and J 8 bases; nucleotides not matched to a gene: 13. CDR3 nucleotides: TGTGCCAGCAGCCCCTGGGGGCTAGCGGGGTCCCATGAGCAGTTCTTC. Translation gives CASSPWGLAGSHEQFF.

The genes are TRBV5-1 and TRBJ1-6, with D tentatively TRBD1 (6 bases). Trimming left V 0 bases short and J 9 bases short, with 13 bases between. The CDR3 has 15 amino acids. CDR1 SGHRS and CDR2 YFSETQ come from the germline V gene. CDR3 coding DNA: TGCGCCAGCAGCTTGGCACTGGGGGCAGGTTCACCCCTCCACTTT. Protein sequence: CASSLALGAGSPLHF.

V is TRBV2 and J is TRBJ2-3; possible D gene TRBD2, 5 bases. V was pared by 7 bases and J by 2 bases, with 19 bases between. Per the germline V gene, CDR1 is SNHLY and CDR2 is FYNNEI. This CDR3 has 16 residues. CDR3 bases: TGTGCCAGCAATAGTCCGCTCGGACTTAACACAGATACGCAGTATTTT. Its protein is CASNSPLGLNTDTQYF. The entire variable domain, with the rest obtained from reference TRBV2 and TRBJ2-3, is as follows: EPEVTQTPSHQVTQMGQEVILRCVPISNHLYFYWYRQILGQKVEFLVSFYNNEISEKSEIFDDQFSVERPDGSNFTLKIRSTKLEDSAMYFCASNSPLGLNTDTQYFGPGTRLTVL.

This clone has more than one count but fewer than ten. The J gene is TRBJ1-1, the V gene TRBV7-2, with 7 bases identical to TRBD1. J lost 3 bases, V lost 3 bases, and 1 base had no gene match. Germline loops: CDR1 SGHTA, CDR2 FQGNSA. CDR3 length equals 13 residues. As DNA, the CDR3 is TGTGCCAGCAGCTTCGACAGGGACACTGAAGCTTTCTTT. Translating gives CASSFDRDTEAFF.

The genes are TRBV27 and TRBJ1-1; weak D call: TRBD1 (5 bases). The germline gives CDR1 MNHEY, CDR2 SMNVEV (reference sequence). V lost 5 bases and J 10 bases, leaving 20 bases between the germline ends. The CDR3 spans 14 residues. For the CDR3, the DNA is TGTGCCAGCAGTCTTCATTCACCTGGAGGGGCAGCTTTCTTT. Amino acid sequence: CASSLHSPGGAAFF.

This clone was detected a few times. The chain has TRBV7-9 and TRBJ1-1; D is perhaps TRBD1 (5 bases). CDR1 is SEHNR, CDR2 FQNEAQ, per germline (reference sequence). The CDR3 contains 13 residues. V shed 1 base and J shed 4 bases, with 7 bases lying between them. CDR3 protein: CASSLGRATEAFF. For the CDR3, the DNA is TGTGCCAGCAGCTTAGGCAGGGCCACTGAAGCTTTCTTT.

The chain carries TRBV10-3 and TRBJ2-7, with TRBD1 matching 7 bases. The CDR3 consists of 15 residues. Unmatched junction bases numbered 4, after V lost 0 bases and J lost 2 bases. CDR1 ENHRY and CDR2 SYGVKD come from the germline V gene. The CDR3 nucleotides read TGTGCCATCAGTGAGTCGAGGGACAGACCCTACGAGCAGTACTTC. This sequence encodes CAISESRDRPYEQYF.

The rearrangement uses TRBV5-1 and TRBJ2-1, with 10 bases that match TRBD2. In germline, CDR1 is SGHRS, CDR2 YFSETQ. The trim removed 0 bases at V and 8 bases at J, leaving 5 bases unmatched. The length of the CDR3 is 15 residues. CDR3 sequence: CASSLERGGSDEQFF. The CDR3 region has the DNA TGCGCCAGCAGCTTGGAGCGGGGGGGCTCCGATGAGCAGTTCTTC.